This TCR beta chain was identified during a study of T cells in Graves' hyperthyroidism and ophthalmopathy. The investigators amplified TCR beta CDR3 regions from RNA transcripts. In the first-round RT-PCR of the TCR CDR3, the HTBI primer set was used. Via MiXCR, TCRdb re-called the multiplex PCR reads, giving one row per CDR3 protein. Among about 400,000 distinct CDR3 sequences, roughly 14% were seen once, and the ten largest hold roughly 13%. This clonotype has ten or more counts. Sequenced input: blood. This TCR came from a man aged 18 to 30 with Graves' ophthalmopathy.

The CDR3, as DNA: TGTGCCAGCGGGCCCGGAAACACCATATATTTT. Amino acid sequence: CASGPGNTIYF. V is TRBV3-1 and J is TRBJ1-3; D ambiguous. The CDR3 has 11 amino acids. V was cut by 8 bases and J by 4 bases, with 6 bases left in between. Germline CDR1 and CDR2: LGHDT and YNNKEL (reference sequence).